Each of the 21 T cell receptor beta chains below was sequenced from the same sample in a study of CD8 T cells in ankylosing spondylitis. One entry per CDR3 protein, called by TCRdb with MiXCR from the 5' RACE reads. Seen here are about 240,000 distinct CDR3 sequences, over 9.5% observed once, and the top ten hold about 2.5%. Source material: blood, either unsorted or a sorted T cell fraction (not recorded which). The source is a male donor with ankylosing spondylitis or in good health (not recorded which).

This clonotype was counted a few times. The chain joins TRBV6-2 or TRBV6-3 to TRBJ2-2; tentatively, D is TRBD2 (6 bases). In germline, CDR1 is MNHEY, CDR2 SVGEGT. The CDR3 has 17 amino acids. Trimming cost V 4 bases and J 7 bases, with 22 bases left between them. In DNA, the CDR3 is TGTGCCAGCAGTTCCATTCCGTGGAGGGAGGAAGGCGGGGAGCTGTTTTTT. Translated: CASSSIPWREEGGELFF.

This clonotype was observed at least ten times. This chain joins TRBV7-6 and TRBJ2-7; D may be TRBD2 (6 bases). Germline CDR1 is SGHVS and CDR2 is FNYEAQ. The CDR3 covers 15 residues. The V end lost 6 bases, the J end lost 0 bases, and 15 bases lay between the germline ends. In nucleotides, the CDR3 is TGTGCCAGCAGTCTCAACCGGGACTTCTCCTACGAGCAGTACTTC. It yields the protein CASSLNRDFSYEQYF.

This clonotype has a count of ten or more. CDR3 protein: CAIRAGTGEDGELFF. DNA for the CDR3: TGTGCCATCAGAGCCGGGACAGGGGAGGACGGGGAGCTGTTTTTT. The chain couples TRBV10-3 to TRBJ2-2, with 10 positions matching TRBD1. Per the germline V gene, CDR1 is ENHRY and CDR2 is SYGVKD. The CDR3 is made up of 15 amino acids. V was pared by 6 bases and J by 7 bases, with 8 bases of the junction left unmatched.

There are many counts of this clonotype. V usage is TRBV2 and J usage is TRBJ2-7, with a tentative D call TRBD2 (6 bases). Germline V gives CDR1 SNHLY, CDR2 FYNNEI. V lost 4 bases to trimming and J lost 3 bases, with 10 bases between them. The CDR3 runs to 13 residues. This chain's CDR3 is CASSAGENYEQYF. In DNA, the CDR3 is TGTGCCAGCAGTGCGGGAGAGAACTACGAGCAGTACTTC.

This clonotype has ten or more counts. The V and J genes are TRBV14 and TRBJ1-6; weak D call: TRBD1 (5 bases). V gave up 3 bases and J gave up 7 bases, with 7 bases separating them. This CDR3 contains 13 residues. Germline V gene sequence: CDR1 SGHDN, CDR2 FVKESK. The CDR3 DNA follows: TGTGCCAGCAGCCAGGGACCCAATTCACCCCTCCACTTT. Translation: CASSQGPNSPLHF.

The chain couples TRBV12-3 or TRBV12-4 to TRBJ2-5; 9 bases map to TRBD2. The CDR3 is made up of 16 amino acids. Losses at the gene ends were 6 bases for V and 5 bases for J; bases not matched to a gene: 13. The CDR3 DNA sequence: TGTGCCAGCAGCTTCCCGCGGGGGGGGGTCGAGGAGACCCAGTACTTC. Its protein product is CASSFPRGGVEETQYF.

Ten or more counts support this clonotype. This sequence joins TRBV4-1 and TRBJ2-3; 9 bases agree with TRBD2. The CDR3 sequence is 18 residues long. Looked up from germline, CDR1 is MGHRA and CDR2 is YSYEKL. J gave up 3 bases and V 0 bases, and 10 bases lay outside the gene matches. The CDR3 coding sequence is TGCGCCAGCAGCCAAGAGGGAGGACTAGCGAAACAGACAGATACGCAGTATTTT. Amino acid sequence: CASSQEGGLAKQTDTQYF.

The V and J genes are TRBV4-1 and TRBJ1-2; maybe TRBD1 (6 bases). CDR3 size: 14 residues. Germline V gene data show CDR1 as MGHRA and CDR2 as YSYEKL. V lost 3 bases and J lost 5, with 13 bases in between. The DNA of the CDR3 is TGCGCCAGCAGCCATGAAGGGACACAGTATGGCTACACCTTC. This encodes CASSHEGTQYGYTF.

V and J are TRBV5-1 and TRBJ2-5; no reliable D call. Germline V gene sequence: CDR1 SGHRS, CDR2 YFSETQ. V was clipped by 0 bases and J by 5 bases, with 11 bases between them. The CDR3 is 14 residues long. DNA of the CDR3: TGCGCCAGCAGCTTGGCCGGTTCCTTGGAGACCCAGTACTTC. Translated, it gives CASSLAGSLETQYF.

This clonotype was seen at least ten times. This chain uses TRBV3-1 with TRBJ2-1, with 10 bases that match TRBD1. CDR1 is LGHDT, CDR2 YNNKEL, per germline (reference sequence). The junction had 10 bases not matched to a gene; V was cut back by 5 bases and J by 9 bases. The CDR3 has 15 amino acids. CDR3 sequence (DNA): TGTGCCAGCAGCTCCGGGACAGGGGATCCAAGTGAGCAGTTCTTC. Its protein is CASSSGTGDPSEQFF.

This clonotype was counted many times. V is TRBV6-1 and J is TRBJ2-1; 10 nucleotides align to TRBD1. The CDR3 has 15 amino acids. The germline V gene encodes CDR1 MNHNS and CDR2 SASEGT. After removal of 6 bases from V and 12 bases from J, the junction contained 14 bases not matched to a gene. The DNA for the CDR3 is TGTGCCAGCAGCCGTGACCTGACAGGGGGCGATCCGCAGTTCTTC. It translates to CASSRDLTGGDPQFF.

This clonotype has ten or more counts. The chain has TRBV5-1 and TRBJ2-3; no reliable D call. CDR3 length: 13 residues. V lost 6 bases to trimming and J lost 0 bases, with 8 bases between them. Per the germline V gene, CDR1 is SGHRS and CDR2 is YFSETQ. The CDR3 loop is CASKVVSTDTQYF. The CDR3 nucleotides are TGCGCCAGCAAGGTGGTTAGCACAGATACGCAGTATTTT. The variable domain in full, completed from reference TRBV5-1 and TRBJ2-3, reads KAGVTQTPRYLIKTRGQQVTLSCSPISGHRSVSWYQQTPGQGLQFLFEYFSETQRNKGNFPGRFSGRQFSNSRSEMNVSTLELGDSALYLCASKVVSTDTQYFGPGTRLTVL.

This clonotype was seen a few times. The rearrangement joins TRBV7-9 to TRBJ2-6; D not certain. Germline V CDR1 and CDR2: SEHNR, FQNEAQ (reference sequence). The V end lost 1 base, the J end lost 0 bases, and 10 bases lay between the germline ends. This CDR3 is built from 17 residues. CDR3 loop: CASSLEPPLSGANVLTF. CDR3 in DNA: TGTGCCAGCAGCTTAGAGCCCCCTCTCTCTGGGGCCAACGTCCTGACTTTC. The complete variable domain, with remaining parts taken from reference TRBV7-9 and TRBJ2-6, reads DTGVSQNPRHKITKRGQNVTFRCDPISEHNRLYWYRQTLGQGPEFLTYFQNEAQLEKSRLLSDRFSAERPKGSFSTLEIQRTEQGDSAMYLCASSLEPPLSGANVLTFGAGSRLTVL.

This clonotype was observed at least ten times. This CDR3 reads CATRGGAGDGDTQYF. The CDR3 bases are TGTGCCACCCGTGGAGGGGCGGGAGATGGAGATACGCAGTATTTT. The J gene is TRBJ2-3, the V gene TRBV3-1, with 7 bases that match TRBD2. V trimming: 10 bases; J trimming: 5 bases; junction bases outside the gene matches: 15. The germline V gene encodes CDR1 LGHDT and CDR2 YNNKEL (reference sequence). This CDR3 region has 15 residues.

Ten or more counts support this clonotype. The CDR3 here is CSARNPRGRMNTEAFF. CDR3 DNA: TGCAGTGCTAGAAACCCCCGAGGGCGGATGAACACTGAAGCTTTCTTT. The genes are TRBV20-1 and TRBJ1-1, with D unclear. Germline CDR1 and CDR2: DFQATT and SNEGSKA (reference sequence). The CDR3 has 16 residues. The germline V and J ends were trimmed by 2 bases and 0 bases, with 16 bases remaining between them.

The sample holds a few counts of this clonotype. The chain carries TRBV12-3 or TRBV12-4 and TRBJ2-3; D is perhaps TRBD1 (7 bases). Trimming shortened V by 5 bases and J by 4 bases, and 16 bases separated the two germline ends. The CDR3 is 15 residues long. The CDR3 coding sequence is TGTGCCAGCAGTCACAGGGGCCGGGGGTCAGATACGCAGTATTTT. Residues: CASSHRGRGSDTQYF.

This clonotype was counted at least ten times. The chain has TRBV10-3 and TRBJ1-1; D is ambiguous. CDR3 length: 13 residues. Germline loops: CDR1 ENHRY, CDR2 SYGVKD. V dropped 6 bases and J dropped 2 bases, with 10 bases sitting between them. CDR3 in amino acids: CAISRELNTEAFF. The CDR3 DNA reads TGTGCCATCAGCCGAGAGCTAAACACTGAAGCTTTCTTT.

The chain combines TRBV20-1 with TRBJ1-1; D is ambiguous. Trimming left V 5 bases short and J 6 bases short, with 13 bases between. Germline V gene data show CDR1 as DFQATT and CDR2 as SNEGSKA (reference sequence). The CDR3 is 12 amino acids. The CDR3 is CSAPQIGPEAFF. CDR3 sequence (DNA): TGCAGTGCTCCGCAAATAGGCCCTGAAGCTTTCTTT.

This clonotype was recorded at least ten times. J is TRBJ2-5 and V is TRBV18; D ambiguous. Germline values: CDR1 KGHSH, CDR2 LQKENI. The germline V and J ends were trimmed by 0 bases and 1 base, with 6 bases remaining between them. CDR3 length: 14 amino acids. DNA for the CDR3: TGTGCCAGCTCACCACCCCTACGCCAAGAGACCCAGTACTTC. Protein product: CASSPPLRQETQYF.

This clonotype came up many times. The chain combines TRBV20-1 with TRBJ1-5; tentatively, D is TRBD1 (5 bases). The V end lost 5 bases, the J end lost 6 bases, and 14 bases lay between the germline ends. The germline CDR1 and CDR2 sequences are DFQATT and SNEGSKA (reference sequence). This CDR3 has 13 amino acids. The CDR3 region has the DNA TGCAGTGCTTCGCAGGGTATCGGTCAGCCCCAGCATTTT. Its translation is CSASQGIGQPQHF.

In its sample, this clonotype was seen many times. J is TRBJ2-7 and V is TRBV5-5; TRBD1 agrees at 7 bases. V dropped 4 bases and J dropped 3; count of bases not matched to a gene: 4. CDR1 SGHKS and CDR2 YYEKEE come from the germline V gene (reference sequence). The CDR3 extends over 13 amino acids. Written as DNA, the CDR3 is TGTGCCAGCAGCCACGACAGGGACTACGAGCAGTACTTC. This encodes CASSHDRDYEQYF. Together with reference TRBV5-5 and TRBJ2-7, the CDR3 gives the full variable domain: DAGVTQSPTHLIKTRGQQVTLRCSPISGHKSVSWYQQVLGQGPQFIFQYYEKEERGRGNFPDRFSARQFPNYSSELNVNALLLGDSALYLCASSHDRDYEQYFGPGTRLTVT.